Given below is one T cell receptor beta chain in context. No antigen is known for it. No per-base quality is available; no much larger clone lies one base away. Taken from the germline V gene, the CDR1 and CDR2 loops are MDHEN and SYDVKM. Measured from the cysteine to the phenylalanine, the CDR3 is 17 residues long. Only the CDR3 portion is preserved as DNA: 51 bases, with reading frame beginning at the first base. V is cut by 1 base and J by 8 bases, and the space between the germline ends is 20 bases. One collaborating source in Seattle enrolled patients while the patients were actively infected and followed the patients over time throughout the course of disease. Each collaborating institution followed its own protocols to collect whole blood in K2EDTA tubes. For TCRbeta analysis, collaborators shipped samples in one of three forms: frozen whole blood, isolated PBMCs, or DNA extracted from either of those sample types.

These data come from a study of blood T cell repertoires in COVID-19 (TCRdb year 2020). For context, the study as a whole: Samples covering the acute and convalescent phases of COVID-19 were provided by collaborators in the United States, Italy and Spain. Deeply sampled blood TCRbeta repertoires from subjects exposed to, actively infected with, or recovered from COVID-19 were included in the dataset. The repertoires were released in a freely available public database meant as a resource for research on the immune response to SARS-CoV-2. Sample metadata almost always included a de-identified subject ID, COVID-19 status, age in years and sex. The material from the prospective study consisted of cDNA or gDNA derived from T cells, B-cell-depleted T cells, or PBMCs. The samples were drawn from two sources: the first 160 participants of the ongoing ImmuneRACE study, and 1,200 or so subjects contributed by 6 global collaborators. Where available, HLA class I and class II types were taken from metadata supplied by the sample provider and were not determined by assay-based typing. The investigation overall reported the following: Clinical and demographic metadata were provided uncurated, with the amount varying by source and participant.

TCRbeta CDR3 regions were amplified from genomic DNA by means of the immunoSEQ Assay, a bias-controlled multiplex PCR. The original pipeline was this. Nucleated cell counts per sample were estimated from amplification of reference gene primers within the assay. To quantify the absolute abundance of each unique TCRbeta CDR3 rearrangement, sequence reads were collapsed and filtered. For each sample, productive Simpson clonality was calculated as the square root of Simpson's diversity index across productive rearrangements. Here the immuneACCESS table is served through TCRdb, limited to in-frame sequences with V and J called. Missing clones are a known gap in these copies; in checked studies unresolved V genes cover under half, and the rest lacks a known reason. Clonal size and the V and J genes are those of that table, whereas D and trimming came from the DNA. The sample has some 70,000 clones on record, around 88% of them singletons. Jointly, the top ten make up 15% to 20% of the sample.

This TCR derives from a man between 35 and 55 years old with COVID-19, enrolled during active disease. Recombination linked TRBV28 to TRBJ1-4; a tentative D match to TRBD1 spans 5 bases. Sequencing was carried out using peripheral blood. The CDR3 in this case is CASSLFFRQLLGEKLFF. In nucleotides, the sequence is TGTGCCAGCAGTTTATTCTTTCGACAGCTCTTAGGGGAAAAACTGTTTTTT.